This T cell receptor (beta chain) was observed in a study of shared clonotypes between healthy human individuals. Study-level findings and limits: Memory subsets generally showed lower estimated richness than naive subsets.

A few counts support this clone. Its antigen is not identified. Every subset had its genomic DNA shared out evenly among several immunoSEQ plates. Here immunoSEQ multiplex PCR was the method, and the copy in TCRdb shows in-frame clones only, minus some. The sample includes 950,000 to 1,100,000 clones, about three quarters of them seen just once. J lost 4 bases, V lost 0 bases, and 2 bases had no gene match. Germline CDR1 is SGHRS and CDR2 is YFSETQ. There are 15 residues in the CDR3. V gene TRBV5-1 combines with J gene TRBJ2-1; 9 bases are a match to TRBD1. The sequence came from a man younger than 30 in good health. The material sequenced was memory CD4+ T cells sorted from blood. Subset indicated: CD45RA-negative fraction. Written as DNA, the CDR3 is TGCGCCAGCAGCTTGGCCGGGACAGGGTACAATGAGCAGTTCTTC. Translation gives CASSLAGTGYNEQFF.